This T cell receptor beta chain came from a study of OX40 agonist ivuxolimab in advanced cancers. Study-wide findings and caveats: Averaging showed that CD8+ T cells had more expanded clones than CD4+ did.

As concerns this clone: Its antigen is still unknown.

Researchers took blood at baseline, on cycle 4 day 1, and on cycle 7 day 1. This CDR3 region has 15 residues. CDR1 and CDR2 (germline): SGDLS, YYNGEE. The V end lost 4 bases, the J end lost 8 bases, and 19 bases lay between the germline ends. Assay: immunoSEQ multiplex PCR; the TCRdb copy retains only in-frame clones and omits some. The sample includes about 61,000 clones, 80% to 85% of them seen just once. The rearrangement links TRBV9 to TRBJ2-4; possible D gene TRBD2, 5 bases. The TCR sequence derives from an adult with an advanced solid tumor such as melanoma, head and neck, liver or kidney cancer. The source was CD4+ or CD8+ T cells sorted from blood, collected in a trial of the OX40 agonist ivuxolimab. DNA of the CDR3: TGTGCCAGCAGCATAAACCTCGACCTGGGAGACATTCAGTACTTC. Its protein is CASSINLDLGDIQYF.